Below, one T cell receptor (beta chain) is given with its context. Preparation of the TCRbeta library was carried out with unique molecular identifiers. TCRdb used MiXCR to reprocess the PCR reads, holding one entry per CDR3 protein. The top ten clones hold around 4.5% of a sample with 380,000 or so distinct CDR3 sequences, roughly 14% of them seen once. This record belongs to a study of T-cell reconstitution after alpha-beta-depleted transplantation in children. This receptor was obtained from a human donor who donated a stem cell graft to a child with Fanconi anemia. Here the sequenced sample was PBMCs, taken from the stem cell graft.

Here the CDR3 reads CASSVAAATYNEQFF. The CDR3 nucleotides are TGTGCCAGCAGTGTGGCAGCGGCGACCTACAATGAGCAGTTCTTC. The chain uses TRBV25-1 and TRBJ2-1, with a possible D match to TRBD2 (5 bases). The CDR3 sequence is 15 residues long. Germline V gives CDR1 MGHDK, CDR2 SYGVNS. V was clipped by 4 bases and J by 2 bases, with 12 bases between them. Drawing the rest from reference TRBV25-1 and TRBJ2-1, the complete variable domain is EADIYQTPRYLVIGTGKKITLECSQTMGHDKMYWYQQDPGMELHLIHYSYGVNSTEKGDLSSESTVSRIRTEHFPLTLESARPSHTSQYLCASSVAAATYNEQFFGPGTRLTVL.